The 18 T cell receptor beta chains below all came from one sample that was sequenced in a study of cytomegalovirus exposure and HLA in healthy donors. The PCR ran on 60 Vbeta and 13 Jbeta primers. TCRdb's table, derived via immunoSEQ multiplex PCR, lists solely in-frame clones and lacks some. This table has under 300,000 clones, 75% to 85% appearing once. The sequencing sample was made of PBMCs. All receptors derive from a woman between 55 and 75 years old in good health and CMV-seropositive.

The chain combines TRBV2 with TRBJ2-2; TRBD1 agrees at 8 bases. Germline V CDR1 and CDR2: SNHLY, FYNNEI. With V trimmed by 2 bases and J by 4 bases, 6 bases remained unmatched. This CDR3 has 16 residues. The CDR3 DNA reads TGTGCCAGCAGTGAATCAGGGGGCCAGGGCACCGGGGAGCTGTTTTTT. Its translation: CASSESGGQGTGELFF.

The chain has TRBV6-6 and TRBJ2-3, with TRBD2 identical over 7 bases. The ends lost 5 bases at V and 0 bases at J; junction bases unmatched: 8. The CDR3 loop spans 16 amino acids. Germline CDR1 is MNHNY and CDR2 is SVGAGI (reference sequence). The CDR3 bases are TGTGCCAGCAGTGTGACTAGCTCGTCTAGCACAGATACGCAGTATTTT. Protein: CASSVTSSSSTDTQYF.

The chain employs TRBV7-9 and TRBJ1-1; the D is unclear. CDR1 SEHNR and CDR2 FQNEAQ come from the germline V gene (reference sequence). Between the trimmed V and J ends, which lost 2 bases and 1 base, there was a span of 5 bases. The CDR3 covers 13 residues. The CDR3 reads CASSLKQNTEAFF. In DNA form, the CDR3 reads TGTGCCAGCAGCTTAAAGCAGAACACTGAAGCTTTCTTT. Complete variable domain (other parts from reference TRBV7-9 and TRBJ1-1): DTGVSQNPRHKITKRGQNVTFRCDPISEHNRLYWYRQTLGQGPEFLTYFQNEAQLEKSRLLSDRFSAERPKGSFSTLEIQRTEQGDSAMYLCASSLKQNTEAFFGQGTRLTVV.

The chain couples TRBV27 to TRBJ1-2; D gene uncertain. Germline lookup yields CDR1 MNHEY and CDR2 SMNVEV (reference sequence). The CDR3 is 12 residues long. Trimming shortened V by 10 bases and J by 7 bases, and 16 bases separated the two germline ends. In DNA form, the CDR3 reads TGTGCCACCCTACGGAGGGAAGGTGGCTACACCTTC. Protein product: CATLRREGGYTF.

The gene calls are TRBV9 and TRBJ2-3; possible D gene TRBD2, 6 bases. This CDR3 spans 16 amino acids. Germline CDR1 and CDR2: SGDLS and YYNGEE. Deletions cut 0 bases from V and 1 base from J, with 12 bases between. The CDR3 bases are TGTGCCAGCAGCGTAGATGGAGGGAGCGGCACAGATACGCAGTATTTT. Encoded protein: CASSVDGGSGTDTQYF.

The genes are TRBV5-4 and TRBJ1-2, with TRBD1 as a possible D gene (5 bases). CDR1 and CDR2 from the germline V gene are SGHNT and YYREEE (reference sequence). V dropped 1 base and J dropped 8 bases, with 15 bases sitting between them. The CDR3 runs 14 residues. DNA of the CDR3: TGTGCCAGCAGCTTGTGGGAGGGGTACGGGGGCTACACCTTC. Encoded protein: CASSLWEGYGGYTF. Full variable domain (missing parts from reference TRBV5-4 and TRBJ1-2): ETGVTQSPTHLIKTRGQQVTLRCSSQSGHNTVSWYQQALGQGPQFIFQYYREEENGRGNFPPRFSGLQFPNYSSELNVNALELDDSALYLCASSLWEGYGGYTFGSGTRLTVV.

The rearrangement uses TRBV10-2 and TRBJ1-1, with a weak D call TRBD1 (5 bases). Germline assignment: CDR1 WSHSY and CDR2 SAAADI. The V gene lost 8 bases and the J gene lost 7 bases, with 11 bases spanning the gap. The CDR3 is 11 amino acids. The CDR3 region is CASWEGFEAFF. The CDR3 bases are TGCGCCAGCTGGGAGGGGTTTGAAGCTTTCTTT.

This clone was counted only a few times. V gene TRBV9 combines with J gene TRBJ2-7, with 10 bases fitting TRBD1. The CDR3 totals 15 residues. Germline lookup yields CDR1 SGDLS and CDR2 YYNGEE. The J segment lost 4 bases and the V segment lost 0 bases, leaving 4 bases of the junction unmatched. The CDR3 sequence: CASSVAGTGAYEQYF. In nucleotides, the CDR3 is TGTGCCAGCAGCGTAGCAGGGACAGGGGCGTACGAGCAGTACTTC.

This clone has a single count. The chain has TRBV6-6 and TRBJ2-7, with D possibly matching TRBD1 (7 bases). CDR3 size: 15 residues. Germline values: CDR1 MNHNY, CDR2 SVGAGI (reference sequence). The ends were cut back, 6 bases at V and 0 bases at J, with 15 bases in the middle. CDR3 protein: CASRDRAGSSYEQYF. CDR3 DNA: TGTGCCAGCAGAGACAGGGCGGGAAGCTCCTACGAGCAGTACTTC.

The CDR3 DNA is TGTGCCAGCAGCTTACCCACTAGCGGGAATAATCATGAGCAGTTCTTC. It encodes CASSLPTSGNNHEQFF. This sequence joins TRBV7-3 and TRBJ2-1, with TRBD2 matching over 10 bases. CDR3 length equals 16 residues. Per the germline V gene, CDR1 is SGHTA and CDR2 is FQGTGA. V dropped 2 bases and J dropped 8; count of bases not matched to a gene: 9. The full variable domain, its missing parts supplied by reference TRBV7-3 and TRBJ2-1, is GAGVSQTPSNKVTEKGKYVELRCDPISGHTALYWYRQSLGQGPEFLIYFQGTGAADDSGLPNDRFFAVRPEGSVSTLKIQRTERGDSAVYLCASSLPTSGNNHEQFFGPGTRLTVL.

CDR3 sequence: CASALIGGTNTGELFF. The CDR3 bases are TGCGCCAGCGCACTCATAGGGGGTACTAACACCGGGGAGCTGTTTTTT. The V call is TRBV5-1, the J call TRBJ2-2; a possible D gene is TRBD1 (6 bases). There are 16 residues in the CDR3. Trimming pared 7 bases from V and 2 bases from J, leaving 18 bases between. Germline V gene data show CDR1 as SGHRS and CDR2 as YFSETQ.

The chain joins TRBV9 to TRBJ2-3, with 7 nucleotides matching TRBD2. Germline assignment: CDR1 SGDLS and CDR2 YYNGEE. The length of the CDR3 is 16 residues. V was pared by 4 bases and J by 2 bases, with 10 bases of the junction left unmatched. The CDR3 DNA reads as TGTGCCAGCAGCAGAGGGGTGCGGGAGACCACAGATACGCAGTATTTT. Residues: CASSRGVRETTDTQYF.

The rearrangement links TRBV10-3 to TRBJ2-1, with 8 bases fitting TRBD1. This CDR3 is 12 amino acids long. Trimming removed 11 bases from V and 12 bases from J; junction bases left unmatched: 12. Per germline, CDR1 ENHRY and CDR2 SYGVKD. The CDR3 DNA sequence: TGTGCCGGACGAAGCAGGACAGGGCCGCAGTTCTTC. Encoded protein: CAGRSRTGPQFF.

V gene TRBV5-5 combines with J gene TRBJ1-2; D is ambiguous. This CDR3 region has 16 residues. Germline CDR1 SGHKS, CDR2 YYEKEE (reference sequence). Trimming left V 0 bases short and J 0 bases short, with 12 bases between. Here the CDR3 reads CASSLEVGVPNYGYTF. The CDR3 bases are TGTGCCAGCAGCTTGGAGGTCGGAGTTCCTAACTATGGCTACACCTTC.

V usage is TRBV5-1 and J usage is TRBJ2-2, with 8 positions matching TRBD1. The germline V gene encodes CDR1 SGHRS and CDR2 YFSETQ. The CDR3 covers 16 residues. With V trimmed by 0 bases and J by 2 bases, 3 bases remained unmatched. CDR3 DNA: TGCGCCAGCAGCTTGGGGACAGGGAGAAACACCGGGGAGCTGTTTTTT. Translating gives CASSLGTGRNTGELFF. Combining the CDR3 with reference TRBV5-1 and TRBJ2-2 gives the whole variable domain KAGVTQTPRYLIKTRGQQVTLSCSPISGHRSVSWYQQTPGQGLQFLFEYFSETQRNKGNFPGRFSGRQFSNSRSEMNVSTLELGDSALYLCASSLGTGRNTGELFFGEGSRLTVL.

This clone has just one count. The gene calls are TRBV7-3 and TRBJ1-5; a possible D gene is TRBD1 (6 bases). The V gene's germline CDR1 is SGHTA and CDR2 FQGTGA. This CDR3 has 15 residues. Trimming removed 5 bases at V and 7 bases at J, with 18 bases between. In DNA, the CDR3 is TGTGCCAGCAGCCGAGTGATTTCAGGGGTCCAGCCCCAGCATTTT. It codes for CASSRVISGVQPQHF.

This clone was seen only a few times. The rearrangement uses TRBV30 and TRBJ2-7, with TRBD2 identical over 11 bases. CDR1 is GTSNPN, CDR2 SVGIG, per germline (reference sequence). The junction had 3 bases not matched to a gene; V was cut back by 0 bases and J by 2 bases. CDR3 length: 15 residues. The CDR3 DNA reads TGTGCCTGGAGTGTTTTTAGCGGGAGGGCCTACGAGCAGTACTTC. This sequence encodes CAWSVFSGRAYEQYF.

The chain has TRBV6-6 and TRBJ2-3; 7 nucleotides line up with TRBD2. This CDR3 region has 15 residues. Per the germline V gene, CDR1 is MNHNY and CDR2 is SVGAGI (reference sequence). V lost 7 bases to trimming and J lost 3 bases; unmatched junction nucleotides: 10. The CDR3, as DNA: TGTGCCAGCACCACACCTAGCGGAAGAACAGATACGCAGTATTTT. As protein: CASTTPSGRTDTQYF.